What follows are 16 T cell receptor beta chains derived from one specimen sequenced in a study of blood T cell repertoires in COVID-19. Data came from immunoSEQ multiplex PCR; TCRdb stores just in-frame clones and leaves some out. Seen here are 150,000 or so clones, around 84% observed once, and the top ten hold roughly 1.7%. The sequenced sample was peripheral blood. These receptor sequences come from an elderly man with acute or convalescent COVID-19.

CDR3 protein: CASRPGTGDSPLHF. CDR3 sequence (DNA): TGTGCCAGCAGGCCCGGGACAGGAGATTCACCCCTCCACTTT. The rearrangement uses TRBV4-2 and TRBJ1-6; 8 nucleotides align to TRBD1. This CDR3 has 14 residues. Per the germline V gene, CDR1 is LGHNA and CDR2 is YNFKEQ. V lost 6 bases, J lost 8 bases, and 6 bases stayed unmatched.

There are many counts of this clone. V is TRBV5-1 and J is TRBJ1-2; possible D gene TRBD1, 6 bases. The CDR3 spans 16 residues. The germline V gene encodes CDR1 SGHRS and CDR2 YFSETQ. V was trimmed by 1 base and J by 7 bases, leaving 20 bases between them. CDR3 sequence reads: CASSLSGTPLAGGYTF. In DNA form, the CDR3 reads TGCGCCAGCAGCTTGTCCGGGACACCGCTTGCGGGTGGCTACACCTTC. The whole variable domain, remainder taken from reference TRBV5-1 and TRBJ1-2, is KAGVTQTPRYLIKTRGQQVTLSCSPISGHRSVSWYQQTPGQGLQFLFEYFSETQRNKGNFPGRFSGRQFSNSRSEMNVSTLELGDSALYLCASSLSGTPLAGGYTFGSGTRLTVV.

CDR3 nucleotides: TGTGCCAGCAGTCTGTTCGGACAGCCGGATTATGGCTACACCTTC. Its translation: CASSLFGQPDYGYTF. The chain joins TRBV6-5 to TRBJ1-2, with a weak D call TRBD1 (6 bases). The V and J ends lost 5 bases and 5 bases respectively, with 18 bases between them. Germline V gene lookup returns CDR1 MNHEY and CDR2 SVGAGI. This CDR3 region has 15 residues.

The chain links TRBV5-1 to TRBJ1-1, with D perhaps matching TRBD1 (6 bases). Trimming left V 3 bases short and J 5 bases short, with 17 bases between. Germline-derived CDR1 and CDR2 are SGHRS and YFSETQ. The CDR3 covers 15 residues. CDR3 sequence reads: CASSYTGTTGTEAFF. The CDR3 bases are TGCGCCAGCAGCTACACCGGGACAACGGGGACTGAAGCTTTCTTT.

The chain carries TRBV5-1 and TRBJ2-7; 9 bases agree with TRBD1. CDR3 length equals 15 residues. In germline, CDR1 is SGHRS, CDR2 YFSETQ. The V and J ends lost 1 base and 2 bases, in that order; junction bases with no gene match: 4. Here the CDR3 DNA reads TGCGCCAGCAGCTTGACGACAGGGGGGGCCTACGAGCAGTACTTC. It translates to CASSLTTGGAYEQYF.

The chain employs TRBV21-1 and TRBJ2-7; TRBD2 is taken as the D call from the table, unchecked against the DNA. TRBV21-1 is a listed pseudogene. The CDR3 totals 14 residues. CDR3 nucleotides: TGTGCCAGCAGCAAATCCCGGGAGGGATACGAGCAGTACGTC. It translates to CASSKSREGYEQYV.

The V and J genes are TRBV5-7 and TRBJ2-7; 12 nucleotides match TRBD2. TRBV5-7 is recorded as an ORF, its role being uncertain. The CDR3 extends over 17 amino acids. J was trimmed by 1 base and V by 2 bases; bases with no gene match: 7. The CDR3 reads CASSFSTSGGFSYEQYV. The CDR3 bases are TGTGCCAGCAGCTTCTCGACTAGCGGGGGCTTTTCCTACGAGCAGTACGTC.

Only a few counts were recorded for this clone. The chain uses TRBV6-5 and TRBJ1-1, with a tentative D call TRBD1 (5 bases). The CDR3 is made up of 13 amino acids. Germline V CDR1 and CDR2: MNHEY, SVGAGI. V dropped 6 bases and J dropped 1 base, with 9 bases sitting between them. This chain's CDR3 is CASRHTGNTEAFF. The CDR3, as DNA: TGTGCCAGCAGGCATACAGGGAACACTGAAGCTTTCTTT.

This chain joins TRBV6-5 and TRBJ2-3, with 8 bases fitting TRBD1. CDR3 length: 15 residues. The junction had 7 bases not matched to a gene; V was cut back by 6 bases and J by 2 bases. Germline V gene sequence: CDR1 MNHEY, CDR2 SVGAGI. In DNA, the CDR3 is TGTGCCAGCAGGACCGGGACAGGAGACACAGATACGCAGTATTTT. It yields the protein CASRTGTGDTDTQYF.

The CDR3 DNA follows: TGTGCCAGCAGCCATGGACAGCTTATTATGAACACTGAAGCTTTCTTT. Protein product: CASSHGQLIMNTEAFF. This rearrangement joins TRBV7-9 to TRBJ1-1; TRBD1 might be the D (6 bases). CDR3 length: 16 amino acids. Per germline, CDR1 SEHNR and CDR2 FQNEAQ (reference sequence). V was shortened by 5 bases and J by 0 bases, with 16 bases between the two germline ends. Based on the CDR3 plus reference TRBV7-9 and TRBJ1-1, the full variable domain is DTGVSQNPRHKITKRGQNVTFRCDPISEHNRLYWYRQTLGQGPEFLTYFQNEAQLEKSRLLSDRFSAERPKGSFSTLEIQRTEQGDSAMYLCASSHGQLIMNTEAFFGQGTRLTVV.

The rearrangement uses TRBV5-6 and TRBJ2-7; 9 bases match TRBD1. Germline V gene data show CDR1 as SGHDT and CDR2 as YYEEEE. CDR3 length equals 15 residues. After removal of 0 bases from V and 2 bases from J, the junction contained 3 bases not matched to a gene. The CDR3 loop is CASSLVGQGTYEQYV. CDR3 DNA sequence: TGTGCCAGCAGCTTGGTGGGACAGGGTACCTACGAGCAGTACGTC.

The J gene is TRBJ1-1, the V gene TRBV21-1; the DNA was not compared with TRBD1, the D call given in the table. TRBV21-1 is reported as a pseudogene. The CDR3 runs 16 residues. CDR3 sequence reads: CASSKEGQGVSTEAFF. The DNA for the CDR3 is TGTGCCAGCAGCAAAGAAGGGCAGGGGGTATCAACTGAAGCTTTCTTT.

This clone has ten or more counts. The chain links TRBV12-3 or TRBV12-4 to TRBJ2-2, with a possible D match to TRBD1 (6 bases). The CDR3 loop spans 13 amino acids. The germline V and J ends were trimmed by 7 bases and 5 bases, with 11 bases remaining between them. The CDR3 sequence: CASILRGTGELFF. The CDR3 region has the DNA TGTGCCAGCATCTTAAGGGGGACCGGGGAGCTGTTTTTT.

The rearrangement links TRBV5-1 to TRBJ2-7; D uncertain. Trimming stripped 4 bases from V and 1 base from J, with 18 bases between. Germline CDR1 SGHRS, CDR2 YFSETQ. This CDR3 spans 16 amino acids. The CDR3 loop reads CASSRGSFGQSYEQYF. DNA for the CDR3: TGCGCCAGCAGCAGAGGTTCCTTTGGCCAGTCCTACGAGCAGTACTTC. The full variable domain, completed using reference TRBV5-1 and TRBJ2-7, is KAGVTQTPRYLIKTRGQQVTLSCSPISGHRSVSWYQQTPGQGLQFLFEYFSETQRNKGNFPGRFSGRQFSNSRSEMNVSTLELGDSALYLCASSRGSFGQSYEQYFGPGTRLTVT.

The gene calls are TRBV18 and TRBJ1-2, with 9 bases lining up with TRBD1. The V gene's germline CDR1 is KGHSH and CDR2 LQKENI. V dropped 6 bases and J dropped 0; count of bases not matched to a gene: 5. The CDR3 covers 15 residues. The CDR3 bases are TGTGCCAGCTCCCCGGGACAGGGCCCTAACTATGGCTACACCTTC. It encodes CASSPGQGPNYGYTF.

The chain has TRBV6-6 and TRBJ2-7, with 8 bases identical to TRBD2. Per the germline V gene, CDR1 is MNHNY and CDR2 is SVGAGI (reference sequence). The CDR3 runs to 11 residues. Trimming took 9 bases from V and 3 from J; bases not matched to a gene: 1. This CDR3 reads CASAGGYEQYF. The CDR3, as DNA: TGTGCCAGTGCGGGAGGCTACGAGCAGTACTTC.